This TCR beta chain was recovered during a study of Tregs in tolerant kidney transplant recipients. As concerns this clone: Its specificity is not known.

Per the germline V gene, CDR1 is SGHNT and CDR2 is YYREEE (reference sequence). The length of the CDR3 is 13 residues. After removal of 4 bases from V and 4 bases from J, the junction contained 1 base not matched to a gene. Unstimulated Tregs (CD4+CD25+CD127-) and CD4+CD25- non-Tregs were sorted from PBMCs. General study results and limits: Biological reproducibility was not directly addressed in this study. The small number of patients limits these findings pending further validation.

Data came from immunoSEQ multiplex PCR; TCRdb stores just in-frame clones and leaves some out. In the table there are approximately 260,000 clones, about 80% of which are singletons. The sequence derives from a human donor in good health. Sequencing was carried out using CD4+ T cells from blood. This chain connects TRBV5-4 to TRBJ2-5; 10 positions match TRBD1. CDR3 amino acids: CASSRTGGETQYF. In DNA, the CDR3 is TGTGCCAGCAGCAGGACAGGGGGAGAGACCCAGTACTTC. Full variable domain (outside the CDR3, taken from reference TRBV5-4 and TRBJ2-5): ETGVTQSPTHLIKTRGQQVTLRCSSQSGHNTVSWYQQALGQGPQFIFQYYREEENGRGNFPPRFSGLQFPNYSSELNVNALELDDSALYLCASSRTGGETQYFGPGTRLLVL.